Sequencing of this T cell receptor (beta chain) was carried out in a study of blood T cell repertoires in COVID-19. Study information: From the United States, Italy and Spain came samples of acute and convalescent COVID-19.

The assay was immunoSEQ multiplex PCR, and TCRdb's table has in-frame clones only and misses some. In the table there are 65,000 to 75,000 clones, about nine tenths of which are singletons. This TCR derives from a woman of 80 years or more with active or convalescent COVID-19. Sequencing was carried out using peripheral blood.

The CDR3, as DNA: TGCGCCAGCAGCCAAGACTCTCTAGCGGGGATCACAGATACGCAGTATTTT. Protein product: CASSQDSLAGITDTQYF. The gene calls are TRBV4-3 and TRBJ2-3; 9 positions agree with TRBD2. The germline V gene encodes CDR1 LGHNA and CDR2 YSLEER. The V and J ends lost 0 bases and 2 bases, in that order; junction bases with no gene match: 6. The CDR3 loop spans 17 amino acids.